The entry below gives a single T cell receptor (beta chain) sequence along with its context. This entry comes from a study of control samples from healthy donors and cancer patients. This table comes from immunoSEQ multiplex PCR, and its TCRdb copy is limited to in-frame clones, with some not included. The data hold around 120,000 clones, with roughly 91% observed a single time. Sequenced material: blood. The TCR originated in a woman in her seventies in good health.

The CDR3: CASSALGLYNEQFF. The CDR3 DNA follows: TGTGCCAGCAGCGCACTGGGACTCTACAATGAGCAGTTCTTC. V gene TRBV9 combines with J gene TRBJ2-1; D possibly corresponds to TRBD2 (6 bases). The length of the CDR3 is 14 residues. V was pared by 3 bases and J by 3 bases, with 10 bases between. Germline assignment: CDR1 SGDLS and CDR2 YYNGEE.